This is a list of T cell receptor beta chains from one sample in a study of cytomegalovirus exposure and HLA in healthy donors. The assay was immunoSEQ multiplex PCR, and TCRdb's table has in-frame clones only and misses some. The data contain 150,000 to 200,000 clones, about 65% of them seen just once; the ten biggest clones take up roughly 4.1%. The material sequenced was PBMCs. These receptors were collected from a woman aged 18-35 years in good health and CMV-seropositive. Both conserved end residues are part of each CDR3. The D gene is left open where the match is weak. Clone size is stated in some rows and not others, as once, few, many or a class when expanded.

NA,TRBJ1-2,TRBV19,NA,CASSVTSMRANKDGYTF,TGTGCCAGTAGCGTAACTTCCATGAGGGCCAACAAGGATGGCTACACCTTC
TRBD1,TRBJ2-7,TRBV5-4,NA,CASSRPGQGHYEQYF,TGTGCCAGCAGCCGGCCGGGACAGGGGCACTACGAGCAGTACTTC
NA,TRBJ1-1,TRBV5-1,NA,CASSLGRIGPDTEAFF,TGCGCCAGCAGCTTGGGGCGGATCGGTCCGGACACTGAAGCTTTCTTT
NA,TRBJ2-7,TRBV6-5,few,CASSYSGGVGEQYF,TGTGCCAGCAGTTACTCGGGAGGAGTTGGCGAGCAGTACTTC
NA,TRBJ1-4,TRBV5-4,NA,CASSSPTDAEKLFF,TGTGCCAGCAGCTCTCCGACAGACGCCGAAAAACTGTTTTTT
TRBD2,TRBJ2-2,TRBV11-2,NA,CASSPNLAGVNTGELFF,TGTGCCAGCAGCCCCAATCTAGCGGGGGTAAACACCGGGGAGCTGTTTTTT
NA,TRBJ2-5,TRBV7-2,NA,CASSLVRVETQYF,TGTGCCAGCAGCTTAGTCAGGGTGGAGACCCAGTACTTC
NA,TRBJ1-1,TRBV2,few,CASSARGKNTEAFF,TGTGCCAGCAGTGCGAGAGGAAAAAACACTGAAGCTTTCTTT
NA,TRBJ2-5,TRBV29-1,NA,CSVGQASRETQYF,TGCAGCGTTGGACAGGCCTCCAGGGAGACCCAGTACTTC
NA,TRBJ2-5,TRBV7-8,NA,CASSPGLKQETQYF,TGTGCCAGCAGCCCAGGACTCAAACAAGAGACCCAGTACTTC
TRBD1,TRBJ1-2,TRBV9,NA,CASSVGGTGTYGYTF,TGTGCCAGCAGCGTAGGCGGGACAGGGACTTATGGCTACACCTTC
NA,TRBJ1-5,TRBV5-6,NA,CASSFQRTNQPQHF,TGTGCCAGCAGCTTCCAGCGTACTAATCAGCCCCAGCATTTT
NA,TRBJ1-1,TRBV18,NA,CASSPPSGQAEAFF,TGTGCCAGCTCACCACCGTCCGGTCAAGCTGAAGCTTTCTTT
NA,TRBJ1-1,TRBV5-1,NA,CASSPLTQGQMNTEAFF,TGCGCCAGCAGCCCGCTGACCCAGGGCCAGATGAACACTGAAGCTTTCTTT
NA,TRBJ1-1,TRBV9,NA,CASSEGTLGSEAFF,TGTGCCAGCAGCGAGGGGACTTTAGGGTCTGAAGCTTTCTTT
TRBD1,TRBJ2-5,TRBV28,NA,CASLTGAGETQYF,TGTGCCAGCTTGACAGGGGCGGGCGAGACCCAGTACTTC
NA,TRBJ2-2,TRBV7-8,NA,CASSSLPAGSELFF,TGTGCCAGCAGCTCGCTCCCCGCGGGGAGTGAGCTGTTTTTT
TRBD1,TRBJ2-7,TRBV29-1,NA,CSVKTGTGGNYEQYF,TGCAGCGTAAAAACAGGGACAGGGGGCAATTACGAGCAGTACTTC
NA,TRBJ2-5,TRBV5-1,once,CASSLGPGSKETQYF,TGCGCCAGCAGCTTGGGTCCAGGGTCTAAAGAGACCCAGTACTTC
NA,TRBJ2-5,TRBV5-1,NA,CASSLGGRTGIQETQYF,TGCGCCAGCAGCTTGGGGGGAAGAACAGGGATTCAAGAGACCCAGTACTTC
NA,TRBJ1-2,TRBV7-9,few,CASSPPAGIYGYTF,TGTGCCAGCAGCCCCCCGGCGGGGATTTATGGCTACACCTTC
TRBD2,TRBJ2-7,TRBV19,NA,CASSIRTSGRSEQYF,TGTGCCAGTAGTATCAGGACTAGCGGGAGGAGCGAGCAGTACTTC
NA,TRBJ2-1,TRBV7-2,few,CASSLEAGAYNEQFF,TGTGCCAGCAGCTTAGAAGCAGGGGCTTACAATGAGCAGTTCTTC
TRBD1,TRBJ2-6,TRBV18,NA,CASSRLPGQGPRGSGANVLTF,TGTGCCAGCTCACGACTCCCGGGACAGGGGCCGCGGGGCTCTGGGGCCAACGTCCTGACTTTC
TRBD1,TRBJ2-7,TRBV6-1,NA,CASSRDSHEQYF,TGTGCCAGCAGTAGGGACAGTCACGAGCAGTACTTC
TRBD1,TRBJ2-5,TRBV6-1,NA,CASSGLGTGGAETQYF,TGTGCCAGCAGTGGTCTTGGGACAGGGGGCGCGGAGACCCAGTACTTC
NA,TRBJ2-7,TRBV6-6,few,CASTLQGWYEQYF,TGTGCCAGCACTTTACAGGGATGGTACGAGCAGTACTTC
TRBD1,TRBJ2-7,TRBV6-1,NA,CASSEPGQGRYEQYF,TGTGCCAGCAGTGAACCGGGACAGGGCCGGTACGAGCAGTACTTC
NA,TRBJ2-6,TRBV6-4,NA,CASGQFSGANVLTF,TGTGCCAGCGGACAGTTCTCTGGGGCCAACGTCCTGACTTTC
TRBD1,TRBJ1-1,TRBV7-2,once,CASSLTGTGGTEAFF,TGTGCCAGCAGCTTAACCGGGACAGGGGGGACTGAAGCTTTCTTT
NA,TRBJ1-2,TRBV7-9,NA,CASSIGASNYGYTF,TGTGCCAGCAGTATTGGGGCCTCTAACTATGGCTACACCTTC
NA,TRBJ1-6,TRBV5-6,NA,CASSSTGSSSYNSPLHF,TGTGCCAGCAGCTCGACAGGATCTAGCTCCTATAATTCACCCCTCCACTTT
NA,TRBJ2-1,TRBV6-5,NA,CASSVTGIGEQFF,TGTGCCAGCAGTGTAACAGGGATCGGTGAGCAGTTCTTC
TRBD1,TRBJ2-6,TRBV5-8,NA,CASSVGQPSGANVLTF,TGTGCCAGCAGCGTGGGACAGCCCTCTGGGGCCAACGTCCTGACTTTC
TRBD2,TRBJ2-1,TRBV4-1,NA,CASSQETIAGGTYNEQFF,TGCGCCAGCAGCCAAGAAACGATAGCGGGAGGGACTTACAATGAGCAGTTCTTC
NA,TRBJ1-4,TRBV30,NA,CAWSRAEEKLFF,TGTGCCTGGAGTCGAGCGGAGGAAAAACTGTTTTTT
NA,TRBJ2-1,TRBV30,few,CAWSVGPAGYNEQFF,TGTGCCTGGAGTGTAGGTCCGGCGGGCTACAATGAGCAGTTCTTC